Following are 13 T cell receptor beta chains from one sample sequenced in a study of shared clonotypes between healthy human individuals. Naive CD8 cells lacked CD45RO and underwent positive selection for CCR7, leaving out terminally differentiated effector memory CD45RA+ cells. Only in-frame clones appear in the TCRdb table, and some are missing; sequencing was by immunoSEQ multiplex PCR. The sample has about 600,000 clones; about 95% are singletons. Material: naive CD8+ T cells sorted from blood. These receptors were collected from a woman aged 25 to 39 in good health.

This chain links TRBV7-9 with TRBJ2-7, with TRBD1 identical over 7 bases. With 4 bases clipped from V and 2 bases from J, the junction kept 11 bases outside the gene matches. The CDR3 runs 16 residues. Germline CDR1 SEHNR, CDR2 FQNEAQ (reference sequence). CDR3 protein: CASSSRTGIVPYEQYF. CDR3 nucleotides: TGTGCCAGCAGCTCGCGGACAGGTATAGTCCCCTACGAGCAGTACTTC.

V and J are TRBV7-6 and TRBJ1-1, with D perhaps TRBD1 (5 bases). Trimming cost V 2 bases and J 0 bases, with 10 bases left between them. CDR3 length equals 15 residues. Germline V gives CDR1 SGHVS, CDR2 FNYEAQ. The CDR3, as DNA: TGTGCCAGCAGCTTAACACAGGACATGAACACTGAAGCTTTCTTT. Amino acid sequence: CASSLTQDMNTEAFF. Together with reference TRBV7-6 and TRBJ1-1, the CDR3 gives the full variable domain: GAGVSQSPRYKVTKRGQDVALRCDPISGHVSLYWYRQALGQGPEFLTYFNYEAQQDKSGLPNDRFSAERPEGSISTLTIQRTEQRDSAMYRCASSLTQDMNTEAFFGQGTRLTVV.

The CDR3 here is CASSLLYPQGKSYEQYF. In nucleotides, the CDR3 is TGCGCCAGCAGCTTGTTATACCCCCAGGGAAAGTCCTACGAGCAGTACTTC. This sequence joins TRBV5-1 and TRBJ2-7, with D possibly being TRBD1 (5 bases). The CDR3 is made up of 17 amino acids. Germline-derived CDR1 and CDR2 are SGHRS and YFSETQ. Trimming shortened V by 1 base and J by 1 base, and 18 bases separated the two germline ends.

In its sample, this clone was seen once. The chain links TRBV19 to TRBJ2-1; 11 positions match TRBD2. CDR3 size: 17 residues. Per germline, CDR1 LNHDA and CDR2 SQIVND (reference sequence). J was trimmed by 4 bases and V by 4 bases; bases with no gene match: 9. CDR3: CASSRGLAATLYNEQFF. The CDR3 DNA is TGTGCCAGTAGTAGGGGACTAGCGGCGACACTTTACAATGAGCAGTTCTTC.

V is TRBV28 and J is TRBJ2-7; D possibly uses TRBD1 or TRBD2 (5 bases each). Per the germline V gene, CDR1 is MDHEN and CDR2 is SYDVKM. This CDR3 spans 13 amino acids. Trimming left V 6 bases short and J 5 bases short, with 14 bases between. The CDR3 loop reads CASSHEGFDEQYF. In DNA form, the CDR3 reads TGTGCCAGCAGCCACGAGGGGTTCGACGAGCAGTACTTC.

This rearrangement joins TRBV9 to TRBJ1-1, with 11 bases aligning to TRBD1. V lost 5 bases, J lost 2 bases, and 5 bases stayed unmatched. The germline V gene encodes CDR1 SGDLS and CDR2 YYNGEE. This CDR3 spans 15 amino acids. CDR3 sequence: CASSGTGGINTEAFF. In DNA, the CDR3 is TGTGCCAGCAGTGGGACAGGGGGAATAAACACTGAAGCTTTCTTT.

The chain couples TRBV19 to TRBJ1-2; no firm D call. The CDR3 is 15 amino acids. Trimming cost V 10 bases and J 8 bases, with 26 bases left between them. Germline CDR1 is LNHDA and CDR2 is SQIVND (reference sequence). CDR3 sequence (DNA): TGTGCCACCCTCGGTGGGCAGCGAGACCTTAGGGGCTACACCTTC. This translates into CATLGGQRDLRGYTF.

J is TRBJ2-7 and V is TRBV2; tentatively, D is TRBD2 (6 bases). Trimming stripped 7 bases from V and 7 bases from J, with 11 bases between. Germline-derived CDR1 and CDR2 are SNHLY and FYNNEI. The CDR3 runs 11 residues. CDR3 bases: TGTGCCAGCATGGAGGGTTATGAGCAGTACTTC. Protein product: CASMEGYEQYF.

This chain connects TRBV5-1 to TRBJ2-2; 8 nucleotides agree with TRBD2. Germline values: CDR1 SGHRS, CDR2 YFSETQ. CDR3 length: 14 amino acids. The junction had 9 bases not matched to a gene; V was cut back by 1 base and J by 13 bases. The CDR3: CASSLSGRAGGLFF. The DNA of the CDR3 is TGCGCCAGCAGCTTGTCCGGGAGGGCCGGAGGGCTGTTTTTT.

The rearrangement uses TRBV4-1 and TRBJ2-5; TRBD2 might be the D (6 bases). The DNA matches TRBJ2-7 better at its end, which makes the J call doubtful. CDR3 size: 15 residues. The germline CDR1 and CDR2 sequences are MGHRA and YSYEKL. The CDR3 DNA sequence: TGCGCCAGCAGCCAAGAAGGAGGGTCCACCTACGAGCAGTACTTC. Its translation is CASSQEGGSTYEQYF.

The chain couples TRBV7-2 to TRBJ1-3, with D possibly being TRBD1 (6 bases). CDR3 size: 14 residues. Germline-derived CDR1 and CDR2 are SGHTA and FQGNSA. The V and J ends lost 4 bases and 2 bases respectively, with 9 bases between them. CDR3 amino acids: CASSSQGTGNTIYF. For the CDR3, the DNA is TGTGCCAGCAGCTCCCAGGGGACTGGAAACACCATATATTTT.

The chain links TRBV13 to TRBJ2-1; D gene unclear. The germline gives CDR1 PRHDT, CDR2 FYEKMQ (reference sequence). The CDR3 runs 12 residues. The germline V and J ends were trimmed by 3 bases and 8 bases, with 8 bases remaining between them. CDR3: CASSFRADEQFF. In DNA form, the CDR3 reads TGTGCCAGCAGCTTTAGGGCCGATGAGCAGTTCTTC.

Here the CDR3 reads CASSLPSGRTVEFGELFF. The CDR3 DNA reads TGTGCCAGCAGTTTACCCTCGGGCCGGACGGTCGAGTTCGGGGAGCTGTTTTTT. The chain combines TRBV27 with TRBJ2-2; D is uncertain. Trimming removed 2 bases at V and 7 bases at J, with 23 bases between. Germline V gene data show CDR1 as MNHEY and CDR2 as SMNVEV (reference sequence). This CDR3 spans 18 amino acids.